Following are 21 T cell receptor beta chains from one sample sequenced in a study of blood T cell repertoires in COVID-19. TCRdb's table, derived via immunoSEQ multiplex PCR, lists solely in-frame clones and lacks some. The sample includes about 140,000 clones, around 80% of them seen just once. The sample comprised PBMCs or T cells enriched from blood (not recorded which). The receptors stem from a man aged 65 to 79 who had been exposed to COVID-19.

V gene TRBV27 combines with J gene TRBJ2-7, with TRBD1 as a possible D gene (6 bases). Germline V CDR1 and CDR2: MNHEY, SMNVEV (reference sequence). The CDR3 has 13 residues. Trimming removed 1 base at V and 4 bases at J, with 8 bases between. Here the CDR3 reads CASSLYTGYEQYF. The CDR3 nucleotides read TGTGCCAGCAGTTTATATACAGGGTACGAGCAGTACTTC.

V usage is TRBV11-2 and J usage is TRBJ2-7; 12 nucleotides align to TRBD1. With 3 bases clipped from V and 11 bases from J, the junction kept 8 bases outside the gene matches. The CDR3 loop spans 14 amino acids. CDR1 is SGHAT, CDR2 FQNNGV, per germline. The DNA for the CDR3 is TGTGCCAGCAGCTTCGGGACAGGGGGCAATTCAGAGTACTTC. Translated, it gives CASSFGTGGNSEYF.

This clone was seen only once. DNA for the CDR3: TGTGCCAGCAGCCCGACGGGACAGGTTAATGAAAAACTGTTTTTT. It is translated as CASSPTGQVNEKLFF. The chain couples TRBV5-4 to TRBJ1-4, with TRBD1 matching over 8 bases. From germline, CDR1 is SGHNT and CDR2 YYREEE (reference sequence). V was pared by 4 bases and J by 4 bases, with 6 bases of the junction left unmatched. The CDR3 is 15 residues long. The variable domain in full, completed from reference TRBV5-4 and TRBJ1-4, reads ETGVTQSPTHLIKTRGQQVTLRCSSQSGHNTVSWYQQALGQGPQFIFQYYREEENGRGNFPPRFSGLQFPNYSSELNVNALELDDSALYLCASSPTGQVNEKLFFGSGTQLSVL.

The chain links TRBV6-2 or TRBV6-3 to TRBJ2-7; 7 nucleotides align to TRBD1. This CDR3 is built from 15 residues. Unmatched junction bases numbered 14, after V lost 6 bases and J lost 6 bases. Per the germline V gene, CDR1 is MNHEY and CDR2 is SVGEGT. As DNA, the CDR3 is TGTGCCAGCAGCCTTAAGCGACAGGGACCTGGCGAGCAGTACTTC. Protein product: CASSLKRQGPGEQYF.

The rearrangement links TRBV28 to TRBJ2-4; TRBD1 matches 8 bases. CDR3 length: 17 amino acids. Trimming took 4 bases from V and 4 from J; bases not matched to a gene: 12. Germline V lookup: CDR1 MDHEN, CDR2 SYDVKM. The CDR3 DNA follows: TGTGCCAGCAGTTCCCACAGCAGGGGGCGATCTAAAAACATTCAGTACTTC. Protein: CASSSHSRGRSKNIQYF.

The V gene is TRBV5-3, the J gene TRBJ1-1; a possible D gene is TRBD1 (5 bases). TRBV5-3 is classed as an ORF, of uncertain function. The CDR3 sequence is 15 residues long. V dropped 3 bases and J dropped 4 bases, with 16 bases sitting between them. The DNA for the CDR3 is TGTGCCAGAAGCTCGCTAGGGGTTCTGGTCACTGAAGCTTTCTTT. This sequence encodes CARSSLGVLVTEAFF.

The chain combines TRBV28 with TRBJ1-2; D is possibly TRBD1 (5 bases). This CDR3 has 14 amino acids. V lost 2 bases and J lost 4, with 11 bases in between. In germline, CDR1 is MDHEN, CDR2 SYDVKM. This chain's CDR3 is CASSLDRVGYGYTF. CDR3 in DNA: TGTGCCAGCAGTTTAGACAGAGTGGGCTATGGCTACACCTTC.

V gene TRBV19 combines with J gene TRBJ1-6; 9 nucleotides align to TRBD1. Germline V gives CDR1 LNHDA, CDR2 SQIVND (reference sequence). The CDR3 loop spans 20 amino acids. With V trimmed by 2 bases and J by 2 bases, 13 bases remained unmatched. The CDR3 nucleotides are TGTGCCAGTAGTATACCTTCCGGGACAGGGAGAGAAACCTATAATTCACCCCTCCACTTT. Translated: CASSIPSGTGRETYNSPLHF.

In this sample, this clone turned up a few times. The V gene is TRBV6-2 or TRBV6-3, the J gene TRBJ2-1, with TRBD2 matching over 12 bases. V shed 5 bases and J 8 bases; nucleotides not matched to a gene: 4. CDR3 length equals 14 residues. Germline V lookup: CDR1 MNHEY, CDR2 SVGEGT. The DNA for the CDR3 is TGTGCCAGCAGTCGACTAGCGGGGGCGCATGAGCAGTTCTTC. Amino acids: CASSRLAGAHEQFF.

The J gene is TRBJ1-5, the V gene TRBV15; possibly TRBD1 for D (5 bases). There are 16 residues in the CDR3. V was shortened by 1 base and J by 3 bases, with 13 bases between the two germline ends. Per germline, CDR1 LNHNV and CDR2 YYDKDF (reference sequence). The CDR3 bases are TGTGCCACCAGCAGAGGACCCGGCAGGGACAATCAGCCCCAGCATTTT. Its protein is CATSRGPGRDNQPQHF. Full variable domain (outside the CDR3, taken from reference TRBV15 and TRBJ1-5): DAMVIQNPRYQVTQFGKPVTLSCSQTLNHNVMYWYQQKSSQAPKLLFHYYDKDFNNEADTPDNFQSRRPNTSFCFLDIRSPGLGDTAMYLCATSRGPGRDNQPQHFGDGTRLSIL.

The chain links TRBV9 to TRBJ2-6; tentative D call: TRBD1 (5 bases). Germline V lookup: CDR1 SGDLS, CDR2 YYNGEE. V gave up 2 bases and J gave up 4 bases, with 10 bases separating them. The CDR3 is 15 amino acids. CDR3 in amino acids: CASSVQGQGANVLTF. As DNA, the CDR3 is TGTGCCAGCAGCGTCCAGGGTCAGGGGGCCAACGTCCTGACTTTC. Full variable domain (rest looked up from reference TRBV9 and TRBJ2-6): DSGVTQTPKHLITATGQRVTLRCSPRSGDLSVYWYQQSLDQGLQFLIQYYNGEERAKGNILERFSAQQFPDLHSELNLSSLELGDSALYFCASSVQGQGANVLTFGAGSRLTVL.

The V call is TRBV23-1, the J call TRBJ2-5, with 11 bases fitting TRBD2. TRBV23-1 is designated an ORF whose function remains uncertain. CDR3 length: 15 amino acids. V shed 6 bases and J 2 bases; nucleotides not matched to a gene: 5. The CDR3 spells CASSQTSGEQETQYF. CDR3 sequence (DNA): TGCGCCAGCAGCCAGACTAGCGGGGAACAAGAGACCCAGTACTTC.

V gene TRBV9 combines with J gene TRBJ2-1; 8 bases agree with TRBD2. Germline V lookup: CDR1 SGDLS, CDR2 YYNGEE. The CDR3 length is 17 residues. J lost 0 bases, V lost 0 bases, and 5 bases had no gene match. The DNA for the CDR3 is TGTGCCAGCAGCGTAGGGGCTAGCGGGCCCTCCTACAATGAGCAGTTCTTC. Translating gives CASSVGASGPSYNEQFF. Filled out from reference TRBV9 and TRBJ2-1, the complete variable domain reads DSGVTQTPKHLITATGQRVTLRCSPRSGDLSVYWYQQSLDQGLQFLIQYYNGEERAKGNILERFSAQQFPDLHSELNLSSLELGDSALYFCASSVGASGPSYNEQFFGPGTRLTVL.

V and J are TRBV20-1 and TRBJ2-1, with D possibly being TRBD2 (5 bases). Germline V gene lookup returns CDR1 DFQATT and CDR2 SNEGSKA (reference sequence). Trimming removed 3 bases at V and 5 bases at J, with 17 bases between. This CDR3 has 15 amino acids. CDR3 DNA sequence: TGCAGTGCTAGTTCAGCCGGAGGACGGGACAATGAGCAGTTCTTC. Its protein product is CSASSAGGRDNEQFF.

This sequence joins TRBV12-1 and TRBJ1-1. TRBV12-1 is labeled a pseudogene. This CDR3 spans 12 amino acids. The CDR3: CATRVLNTEAFF. CDR3 in DNA: TGTGCCACCCGGGTCCTGAACACTGAAGCTTTCTTT.

This rearrangement joins TRBV6-5 to TRBJ2-1; 7 bases agree with TRBD1. Unmatched junction bases numbered 7, after V lost 6 bases and J lost 2 bases. Looked up from germline, CDR1 is MNHEY and CDR2 is SVGAGI. This CDR3 is 15 amino acids long. The DNA for the CDR3 is TGTGCCAGCAGCAAAGACAGGGACACCTACAATGAGCAGTTCTTC. Translating gives CASSKDRDTYNEQFF.

The genes are TRBV5-4 and TRBJ1-6; D gene unclear. V was shortened by 0 bases and J by 9 bases, with 16 bases between the two germline ends. The CDR3 has 16 amino acids. Germline assignment: CDR1 SGHNT and CDR2 YYREEE (reference sequence). CDR3: CASSLAGGDPTSPLHF. The CDR3 DNA follows: TGTGCCAGCAGCTTGGCGGGCGGGGATCCTACTTCACCCCTCCACTTT. The full variable domain, rest sourced from reference TRBV5-4 and TRBJ1-6, is ETGVTQSPTHLIKTRGQQVTLRCSSQSGHNTVSWYQQALGQGPQFIFQYYREEENGRGNFPPRFSGLQFPNYSSELNVNALELDDSALYLCASSLAGGDPTSPLHFGNGTRLTVT.

The chain joins TRBV7-2 to TRBJ1-2; D is uncertain. V shed 1 base and J shed 0 bases, with 6 bases lying between them. The CDR3 has 14 residues. Germline assignment: CDR1 SGHTA and CDR2 FQGNSA. This CDR3 is CASSLGSSNYGYTF. CDR3 in DNA: TGTGCCAGCAGCTTAGGCAGTTCTAACTATGGCTACACCTTC.

This CDR3 reads CASSPGTWDGKLFF. CDR3 sequence (DNA): TGTGCCAGCAGCCCAGGGACATGGGATGGGAAACTGTTTTTT. The chain couples TRBV6-5 to TRBJ1-4; TRBD1 is a possible D gene (6 bases). This CDR3 is built from 14 residues. V was clipped by 6 bases and J by 11 bases, with 19 bases between them. The V gene's germline CDR1 is MNHEY and CDR2 SVGAGI.

The genes are TRBV5-5 and TRBJ2-5, with D possibly TRBD2 on 6 matching bases. Deletions cut 0 bases from V and 5 bases from J, with 11 bases between. CDR3 length equals 14 residues. The germline V gene encodes CDR1 SGHKS and CDR2 YYEKEE (reference sequence). The CDR3 DNA follows: TGTGCCAGCAGCTTGGCCGGGGGAGTGGAGACCCAGTACTTC. Translating it yields CASSLAGGVETQYF.

The CDR3 loop reads CASSFSPSAASTDTQYF. The CDR3 DNA sequence: TGTGCCAGCAGCTTCTCACCCTCAGCGGCTAGCACAGATACGCAGTATTTT. The chain joins TRBV7-8 to TRBJ2-3, with D possibly being TRBD2 (5 bases). Per germline, CDR1 SGHVS and CDR2 FQNEAQ. The CDR3 sequence is 17 residues long. The germline V and J ends were trimmed by 3 bases and 0 bases, with 16 bases remaining between them. The complete variable domain, with remaining parts taken from reference TRBV7-8 and TRBJ2-3, reads GAGVSQSPRYKVAKRGQDVALRCDPISGHVSLFWYQQALGQGPEFLTYFQNEAQLDKSGLPSDRFFAERPEGSVSTLKIQRTQQEDSAVYLCASSFSPSAASTDTQYFGPGTRLTVL.